These 15 T cell receptor beta chains were all obtained from the same sample, sequenced in a study of blood T cell repertoires in COVID-19. This table comes from immunoSEQ multiplex PCR, and its TCRdb copy is limited to in-frame clones, with some not included. Of around 130,000 clones listed, almost 85% are singletons. Material for sequencing was peripheral blood. The receptor set was obtained from a human donor in a cohort sampled during active COVID-19.

V and J are TRBV6-1 and TRBJ1-2; 7 bases match TRBD1. The germline gives CDR1 MNHNS, CDR2 SASEGT. V gave up 1 base and J gave up 0 bases; unmatched junction bases: 8. CDR3 size: 17 residues. CDR3 nucleotides: TGTGCCAGCAGTGAAGGGGTCCCGACAGGGACTAACTATGGCTACACCTTC. Its translation is CASSEGVPTGTNYGYTF.

CDR3 DNA: TGTGCCAGCAGTGCCTTTGACAGGGCCGGCACAGATACGCAGTATTTT. The encoded protein is CASSAFDRAGTDTQYF. The chain has TRBV9 and TRBJ2-3, with 7 bases lining up with TRBD1. Trimming cost V 5 bases and J 1 base; bases outside gene matches: 10. This CDR3 is 16 amino acids long. Germline values: CDR1 SGDLS, CDR2 YYNGEE.

The V call is TRBV5-1, the J call TRBJ1-1, with D possibly being TRBD1 (5 bases). In germline, CDR1 is SGHRS, CDR2 YFSETQ. The V gene lost 6 bases and the J gene lost 0 bases, with 12 bases spanning the gap. The CDR3 is made up of 14 amino acids. This CDR3 reads CASTLAGMNTEAFF. CDR3 sequence (DNA): TGCGCCAGCACTCTGGCAGGGATGAACACTGAAGCTTTCTTT.

The J gene is TRBJ2-2, the V gene TRBV7-6; TRBD1 matches at 8 bases. CDR1 is SGHVS and CDR2 is FNYEAQ in the germline V gene. Trimming removed 5 bases from V and 6 bases from J; junction bases left unmatched: 11. CDR3 size: 16 residues. DNA of the CDR3: TGTGCCAGCAGCCTAGGCACGAGACAGGGGTCCGGGGAGCTGTTTTTT. Translating gives CASSLGTRQGSGELFF.

The V call is TRBV5-1, the J call TRBJ2-7, with a possible D match to TRBD2 (5 bases). CDR3 length: 14 residues. V was shortened by 2 bases and J by 4 bases, with 13 bases between the two germline ends. CDR1 is SGHRS, CDR2 YFSETQ, per germline. The CDR3 loop reads CASSFGPTGYEQYF. The CDR3 nucleotides are TGCGCCAGCAGCTTTGGACCTACGGGATACGAGCAGTACTTC.

The chain recombines TRBV7-8 with TRBJ2-1; perhaps TRBD2 as D (6 bases). Germline CDR1 reads SGHVS; CDR2 reads FQNEAQ. The CDR3 runs 15 residues. V shed 1 base and J shed 4 bases, with 11 bases lying between them. CDR3 region: CASSLGVADYNEQFF. CDR3 coding DNA: TGTGCCAGCAGCTTAGGGGTAGCGGATTACAATGAGCAGTTCTTC.

The chain carries TRBV14 and TRBJ1-1; no definite D call. The CDR3 length is 14 residues. The ends were cut back, 1 base at V and 1 base at J, with 7 bases in the middle. Per germline, CDR1 SGHDN and CDR2 FVKESK. The CDR3 loop reads CASSQGLRNTEAFF. DNA for the CDR3: TGTGCCAGCAGCCAAGGACTTAGGAACACTGAAGCTTTCTTT.

There are a few counts of this clone. The chain is built from TRBV18 and TRBJ2-2, with a tentative D call TRBD1 (5 bases). Germline V gene lookup returns CDR1 KGHSH and CDR2 LQKENI. V lost 0 bases and J 14 bases, leaving 13 bases between the germline ends. The CDR3 loop spans 13 amino acids. This CDR3 is CASSPPDQGTLFF. CDR3 DNA sequence: TGTGCCAGCTCACCACCTGATCAGGGAACCCTGTTTTTT. The variable domain in full, with the rest retrieved from reference TRBV18 and TRBJ2-2, is NAGVMQNPRHLVRRRGQEARLRCSPMKGHSHVYWYRQLPEEGLKFMVYLQKENIIDESGMPKERFSAEFPKEGPSILRIQQVVRGDSAAYFCASSPPDQGTLFFGEGSRLTVL.

This clone was counted only a few times. The chain has TRBV5-1 and TRBJ2-7, with a tentative D call TRBD1 (6 bases). Trimming stripped 3 bases from V and 6 bases from J, with 13 bases between. Germline V CDR1 and CDR2: SGHRS, YFSETQ. This CDR3 has 13 residues. Here the CDR3 DNA reads TGCGCCAGCAGCTACGGACAGCCGGCCGAGCAGTACTTC. Translating it yields CASSYGQPAEQYF.

The V gene is TRBV10-1, the J gene TRBJ2-3, with 10 nucleotides matching TRBD2. CDR3 size: 20 residues. J gave up 2 bases and V 0 bases, and 14 bases lay outside the gene matches. The germline V gene encodes CDR1 WNHNN and CDR2 SYGVQD (reference sequence). CDR3: CASSESRASGGSGNTDTQYF. For the CDR3, the DNA is TGCGCCAGCAGTGAGTCGAGGGCTAGCGGGGGCTCGGGCAACACAGATACGCAGTATTTT.

The chain joins TRBV5-1 to TRBJ1-5; D perhaps matches TRBD1 (6 bases). Trimming took off 6 bases at V and 6 bases at J, with 16 bases between the two ends. The CDR3 runs 14 residues. Germline V CDR1 and CDR2: SGHRS, YFSETQ. The CDR3 protein is CASKSGQSGQPQHF. Written as DNA, the CDR3 is TGCGCCAGCAAGTCAGGACAGTCAGGTCAGCCCCAGCATTTT.

The V and J genes are TRBV18 and TRBJ1-5; D may be TRBD1 (5 bases). Trimming cost V 5 bases and J 4 bases, with 15 bases left between them. Per germline, CDR1 KGHSH and CDR2 LQKENI. The CDR3 spans 15 residues. DNA of the CDR3: TGTGCCAGCTCAAGCGGGGGGGTTGGGAATCAGCCCCAGCATTTT. Translated: CASSSGGVGNQPQHF.

CDR3 amino acids: CATSRDIGDSLNQPQHF. CDR3 in DNA: TGTGCCACCAGCAGAGATATTGGCGACAGTTTAAACCAGCCCCAGCATTTT. The chain links TRBV15 to TRBJ1-5, with a weak D call TRBD1 (5 bases). V was shortened by 0 bases and J by 7 bases, with 19 bases between the two germline ends. Germline V gene lookup returns CDR1 LNHNV and CDR2 YYDKDF (reference sequence). The CDR3 has 17 amino acids.

The V call is TRBV4-1, the J call TRBJ1-3; D is perhaps TRBD1 (5 bases). Trimming took off 1 base at V and 4 bases at J, with 14 bases between the two ends. This CDR3 spans 16 amino acids. The germline V gene has CDR1 MGHRA and CDR2 YSYEKL. CDR3 region: CASSQAAGNSGNTIYF. CDR3 in DNA: TGCGCCAGCAGCCAAGCGGCAGGGAATTCGGGAAACACCATATATTTT.

The CDR3 loop is CASSLAGGFLYEQYF. For the CDR3, the DNA is TGTGCCAGCAGCTTAGCCGGAGGGTTTCTCTACGAGCAGTACTTC. This chain links TRBV7-2 with TRBJ2-7, with D possibly matching TRBD2 (6 bases). V was clipped by 0 bases and J by 3 bases, with 12 bases between them. This CDR3 is 15 amino acids long. The germline gives CDR1 SGHTA, CDR2 FQGNSA.